Detailed here is one T cell receptor beta chain. This clone was observed a single time. Its antigen remains unidentified. No much larger clonotype is one base removed from it; base qualities were not supplied. The CDR3 regions of human TCRbeta chains were analyzed by immunosequencing. For the original study's pipeline: Repertoire TCRs were matched against a reference library of SARS-CoV-2-specific TCRs generated with the MIRA antigen-specificity platform. Breadth meant the fraction of unique TCRs that were SARS-CoV-2-associated, whereas depth meant the fraction of total T cells that were SARS-CoV-2-associated. Using the MIRA data, every spike-specific TCR was mapped to the spike region that the TCR reacted to and assigned to either a CD4 or a CD8 class. Log10-transformed breadth and depth values were compared by one-way ANOVA with Sidak's multiple comparisons tests. As stored in TCRdb, this immuneACCESS dataset retains in-frame rearrangements with V and J assigned. A fraction of the clones does not appear; measured against another copy, unresolved V genes explain less than half of the discrepancy, and the remainder lacks a known reason. From that table come the V and J calls and clone size; the DNA was used to work out D and trimming. The sample table records 150,000 to 200,000 clones; almost 95% of these occur just once. Of the sample, 9.2% is held by the ten largest clones.

CDR1 MNHNY and CDR2 SVGAGI were looked up in the germline V gene (reference sequence). The CDR3 measures 14 amino acids from cysteine to phenylalanine. Solely the CDR3 DNA is kept, with 42 bases framed from the first base. V lost 6 bases and J lost 5 bases; the stretch between them is 16 bases long. This entry belongs to a study of T cell responses to AZD1222 COVID-19 vaccine (TCRdb year 2021). Looking at the study overall: Because spike-specific TCR depth and breadth did not differ between the two schedules, AZD1222 recipients who got a second dose at roughly 4 weeks were pooled with those who got a second dose at roughly 12 weeks. TCR sequencing was performed for 230 to 250 trial participants, of whom around 210 were given two doses of AZD1222 and around 26 were given two doses of MenACWY control vaccine. Trial participants were enrolled into age subgroups of 18-55, 56-69 and 70-plus years, which contained around 150, 29 and 61 TCR-sequenced participants, respectively.

The time point label, read with the paper, signifies: baseline before first vaccination. Vaccinee samples were obtained from the UK trials COV001 and COV002, which included a single-blind randomized controlled phase 2/3 trial of AZD1222 (ChAdOx1 nCoV-19) in healthy adults. For TCRbeta chain sequencing, PBMC samples were collected from trial participants at day 0 and at day 28 after the second dose. Overall results and qualifications from the work: The whole spike protein was spanned by vaccine-associated CD4 TCRs, and dominant responses were seen in regions 160-218 and 743-854. Conclusions about previously exposed vaccinees are limited, since just 6 or 7 AZD1222 recipients were seropositive for SARS-CoV-2 at baseline. A significant rise in spike-specific TCR breadth and depth was observed after two AZD1222 doses relative to day 0 and relative to MenACWY recipients. Reportedly, almost half of the unique spike-specific TCRs recognized epitopes lying outside the regions that are mutated in the B.1.351 and B.1.1.7 variants. The 56-69-year group was small, and its depth increase did not reach significance, likely because of low power. No day 14 peak-response samples were available, so repertoires were characterized only after the peak T cell response. Participants were mostly white British, with more females than males. The authors suggested clonal diversity may have been underestimated.

This receptor was identified in an adult in good health. The sample was peripheral blood, taken on day 0 of AZD1222 vaccination. Recombination connected TRBV6-6 to TRBJ1-1; TRBD1 is perhaps the D gene, given 6 matching bases. The nucleotide sequence reads TGTGCCAGCAGGGCCGGGGGCTCGAGGACTGAAGCTTTCTTT. This yields the protein CASRAGGSRTEAFF.